Sequencing of this T cell receptor beta chain was carried out in a study of beta chain features in type 1 diabetes. Expressed TCRB transcripts got sequenced, as all isolated RNA was reverse transcribed. Sequenced by immunoSEQ multiplex PCR; TCRdb stores in-frame clones only, minus some. The sample records fewer than 350,000 clones, around a fifth being singletons. The study, taken as a whole, reports: TCRB repertoires of naive, central memory and Treg cells appeared more similar among patients than among healthy donors. Shorter templates might be favored by PCR, and equally so in patients and in controls.

V lost 6 bases, J lost 2 bases, and 16 bases lay in between. The CDR3 covers 14 residues. From germline, CDR1 is GTSNPN and CDR2 SVGIG (reference sequence). Every sorted population was more than 98% pure. This clone has only a few counts. The antigen remains undetermined. Sequenced input: naive CD4+ T cells from blood. The receptor comes from a woman between 18 and 30 years old in good health. The V gene is TRBV30, the J gene TRBJ1-2; perhaps TRBD1 as D (5 bases). The CDR3: CACTSTGGNYGYTF. DNA for the CDR3: TGTGCCTGTACCTCTACGGGGGGGAACTATGGCTACACCTTC.